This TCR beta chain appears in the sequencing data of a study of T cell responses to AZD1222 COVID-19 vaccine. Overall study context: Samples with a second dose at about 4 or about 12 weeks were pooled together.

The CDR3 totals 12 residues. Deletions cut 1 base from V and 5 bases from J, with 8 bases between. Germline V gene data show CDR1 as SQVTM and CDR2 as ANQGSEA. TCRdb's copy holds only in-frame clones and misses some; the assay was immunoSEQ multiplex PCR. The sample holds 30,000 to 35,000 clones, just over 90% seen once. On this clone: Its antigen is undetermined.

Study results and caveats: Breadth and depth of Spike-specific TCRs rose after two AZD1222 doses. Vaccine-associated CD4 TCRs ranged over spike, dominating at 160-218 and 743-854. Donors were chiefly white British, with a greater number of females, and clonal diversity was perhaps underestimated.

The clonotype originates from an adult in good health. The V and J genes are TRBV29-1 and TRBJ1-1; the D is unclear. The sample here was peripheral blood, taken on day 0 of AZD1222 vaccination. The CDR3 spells CSVEGRKTEAFF. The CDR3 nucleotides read TGCAGCGTTGAAGGGAGGAAGACTGAAGCTTTCTTT. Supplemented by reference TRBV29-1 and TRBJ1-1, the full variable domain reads SAVISQKPSRDICQRGTSLTIQCQVDSQVTMMFWYRQQPGQSLTLIATANQGSEATYESGFVIDKFPISRPNLTFSTLTVSNMSPEDSSIYLCSVEGRKTEAFFGQGTRLTVV.